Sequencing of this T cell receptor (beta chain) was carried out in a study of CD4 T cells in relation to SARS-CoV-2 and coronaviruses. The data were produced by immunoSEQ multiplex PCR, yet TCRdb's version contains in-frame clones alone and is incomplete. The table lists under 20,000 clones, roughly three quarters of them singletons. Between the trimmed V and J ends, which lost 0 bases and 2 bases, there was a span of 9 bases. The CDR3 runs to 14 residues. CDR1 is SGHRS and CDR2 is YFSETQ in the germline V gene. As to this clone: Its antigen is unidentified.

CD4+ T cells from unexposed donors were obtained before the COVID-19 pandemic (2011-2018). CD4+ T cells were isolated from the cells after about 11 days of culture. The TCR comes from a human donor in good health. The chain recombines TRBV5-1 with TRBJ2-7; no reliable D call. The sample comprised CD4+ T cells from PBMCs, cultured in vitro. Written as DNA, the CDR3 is TGCGCCAGCAGCTTGGCCACCGCGGCCTACGAGCAGTACTTC. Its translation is CASSLATAAYEQYF.